Included here is one T cell receptor beta chain sequence, with context. How the authors handled the data: Amplification from reference gene primers served as the basis for estimated nucleated cell counts. Only in-frame clones appear in the TCRdb table, and some are missing; sequencing was by immunoSEQ multiplex PCR. That table is the source of V, J and clone size, and D and trimming were worked out from the DNA. Of about 5,100 clones listed, about 88% were seen once; the top ten hold approximately 2.9%. V lost 3 bases to trimming and J lost 5 bases, with 8 bases between them. The CDR3 covers 13 residues. The data derive from a study of blood T cell repertoires in COVID-19.

The chain employs TRBV12-3 or TRBV12-4 and TRBJ1-5, with D perhaps TRBD1 (5 bases). This clonotype was sampled from a woman older than 75 with acute or convalescent COVID-19. Sequenced material: peripheral blood. In nucleotides, the CDR3 is TGTGCCAGCAGTTTTCAGGGTGATCAGCCCCAGCATTTT. Protein sequence: CASSFQGDQPQHF.